The 27 T cell receptor beta chains listed next were all sequenced from one sample in a study of CD8+ T cells in alopecia areata. TCR sequencing used cDNA made by reverse transcription of extracted RNA. The repertoire was sequenced with immunoSEQ multiplex PCR; TCRdb's copy has only in-frame clones and lacks some. Of over 100,000 clones detected, approximately 49% appear once; the ten largest clones hold around a sixth. This sample comprised CD8+ T cells sorted from blood, obtained at week 0. These receptors all stem from a human donor with alopecia areata.

The chain's CDR3 is CASSTDRDGTQYF. The CDR3 region has the DNA TGTGCCAGCAGCACAGACAGGGATGGGACCCAGTACTTC. This sequence joins TRBV11-2 and TRBJ2-5, with 7 bases aligning to TRBD1. The CDR3 is 13 amino acids. With 5 bases clipped from V and 7 bases from J, the junction kept 7 bases outside the gene matches. CDR1 is SGHAT and CDR2 is FQNNGV in the germline V gene.

This clone was observed a few times. CDR3 sequence: CSVEGYRVAGELFF. Written as DNA, the CDR3 is TGCAGCGTTGAAGGGTACAGGGTAGCCGGGGAGCTGTTTTTT. The rearrangement joins TRBV29-1 to TRBJ2-2; TRBD1 is a possible D gene (6 bases). Germline V gene lookup returns CDR1 SQVTM and CDR2 ANQGSEA. This CDR3 is 14 amino acids long. V lost 1 base, J lost 6 bases, and 12 bases lay in between.

The chain couples TRBV2 to TRBJ2-3, with no clear D. The CDR3 covers 11 residues. Between the trimmed V and J ends, which lost 10 bases and 2 bases, there was a span of 7 bases. Per the germline V gene, CDR1 is SNHLY and CDR2 is FYNNEI. In DNA form, the CDR3 reads TGTGCCATCACTCCCACAGATACGCAGTATTTT. Translated: CAITPTDTQYF.

This clone was seen only a few times. J is TRBJ2-1 and V is TRBV5-1, with a tentative D call TRBD2 (6 bases). This CDR3 is built from 15 residues. Germline V gene sequence: CDR1 SGHRS, CDR2 YFSETQ. Deletions cut 0 bases from V and 4 bases from J, with 11 bases between. CDR3 sequence (DNA): TGCGCCAGCAGCTTGGCGGAGGGCGCATACAATGAGCAGTTCTTC. It specifies CASSLAEGAYNEQFF.

V gene TRBV5-1 combines with J gene TRBJ2-6; the D is unclear. This CDR3 has 13 residues. V was shortened by 4 bases and J by 4 bases, with 6 bases between the two germline ends. The V gene's germline CDR1 is SGHRS and CDR2 YFSETQ. The CDR3 sequence is CASSPQGANVLTF. Written as DNA, the CDR3 is TGCGCCAGCAGCCCGCAGGGGGCCAACGTCCTGACTTTC. Using reference TRBV5-1 and TRBJ2-6 for the parts outside the CDR3, the full variable domain is KAGVTQTPRYLIKTRGQQVTLSCSPISGHRSVSWYQQTPGQGLQFLFEYFSETQRNKGNFPGRFSGRQFSNSRSEMNVSTLELGDSALYLCASSPQGANVLTFGAGSRLTVL.

This clone showed up just a few times. The sample carries other DNA sequences with the same CDR3. This chain links TRBV19 with TRBJ1-5; D is perhaps TRBD1 (5 bases). From germline, CDR1 is LNHDA and CDR2 SQIVND (reference sequence). There are 14 residues in the CDR3. Deletions cut 2 bases from V and 2 bases from J, with 7 bases between. CDR3 nucleotides: TGTGCCAGTAGTATACGGGACCGCAATCAGCCCCAGCATTTT. It codes for CASSIRDRNQPQHF.

The chain links TRBV9 to TRBJ2-5; no clear D gene. Between the trimmed V and J ends, which lost 4 bases and 5 bases, there was a span of 9 bases. The CDR3 is 12 amino acids. From germline, CDR1 is SGDLS and CDR2 YYNGEE. The DNA of the CDR3 is TGTGCCAGCAGCAGATTCGGGGAGACCCAGTACTTC. It specifies CASSRFGETQYF.

V usage is TRBV27 and J usage is TRBJ1-1; tentatively, D is TRBD1 (5 bases). Germline CDR1 reads MNHEY; CDR2 reads SMNVEV (reference sequence). V shed 2 bases and J shed 8 bases, with 12 bases lying between them. This CDR3 region has 13 residues. The CDR3 is CASSLGHRSEAFF. CDR3 nucleotide sequence: TGTGCCAGCAGTTTAGGGCACAGGTCCGAAGCTTTCTTT.

In its sample, this clone was seen many times. J is TRBJ1-3 and V is TRBV30, with unresolved D. The ends were cut back, 4 bases at V and 0 bases at J, with 4 bases in the middle. Germline CDR1 and CDR2: GTSNPN and SVGIG (reference sequence). The CDR3 is made up of 12 amino acids. DNA for the CDR3: TGTGCCTGGAAGGCCTCTGGAAACACCATATATTTT. Residues: CAWKASGNTIYF. The complete variable domain, with remaining parts taken from reference TRBV30 and TRBJ1-3, reads SQTIHQWPATLVQPVGSPLSLECTVEGTSNPNLYWYRQAAGRGLQLLFYSVGIGQISSEVPQNLSASRPQDRQFILSSKKLLLSDSGFYLCAWKASGNTIYFGEGSWLTVV.

On this clone itself: Other DNA sequences in the same sample also yield this CDR3. This rearrangement joins TRBV4-1 to TRBJ2-7; 7 bases agree with TRBD1. With 1 base clipped from V and 4 bases from J, the junction kept 4 bases outside the gene matches. From germline, CDR1 is MGHRA and CDR2 YSYEKL. The CDR3 extends over 14 amino acids. CDR3 in amino acids: CASSQGQGTYEQYF. CDR3 sequence (DNA): TGCGCCAGCAGCCAAGGACAGGGTACTTACGAGCAGTACTTC.

The CDR3 sequence is CAWTPFLEMNTEAFF. The CDR3 DNA sequence: TGTGCCTGGACCCCGTTCCTCGAAATGAACACTGAAGCTTTCTTT. This chain links TRBV30 with TRBJ1-1; no reliable D call. Per germline, CDR1 GTSNPN and CDR2 SVGIG (reference sequence). The V end lost 4 bases, the J end lost 0 bases, and 15 bases lay between the germline ends. CDR3 size: 15 residues.

The J gene is TRBJ2-7, the V gene TRBV29-1; the match to TRBD2 covers 8 bases. Trimming at V came to 4 bases and at J to 7 bases, leaving 6 bases not matched to a gene. CDR1 SQVTM and CDR2 ANQGSEA come from the germline V gene. There are 12 residues in the CDR3. CDR3 DNA sequence: TGCAGCGTTGTCTTGGTAGCGGGGGAGCAGTACTTC. It is translated as CSVVLVAGEQYF.

This chain links TRBV13 with TRBJ2-1, with no clear D. Trimming took off 3 bases at V and 6 bases at J, with 6 bases between the two ends. The CDR3 is 12 residues long. Germline V gives CDR1 PRHDT, CDR2 FYEKMQ (reference sequence). The CDR3 nucleotides are TGTGCCAGCAGCTTTGAGGCCAATGAGCAGTTCTTC. As protein: CASSFEANEQFF.

The CDR3 bases are TGTGCCTGGAGTGTACTTCGAGAGGGTGAAGCTTTCTTT. Translation gives CAWSVLREGEAFF. The chain couples TRBV30 to TRBJ1-1; D is unresolved. CDR3 size: 13 residues. Germline assignment: CDR1 GTSNPN and CDR2 SVGIG (reference sequence). V lost 0 bases to trimming and J lost 7 bases, with 12 bases between them.

The genes are TRBV7-9 and TRBJ1-5, with D tentatively TRBD1 (6 bases). Trimming took off 4 bases at V and 7 bases at J, with 8 bases between the two ends. The CDR3 contains 12 residues. CDR1 is SEHNR, CDR2 FQNEAQ, per germline (reference sequence). The CDR3 DNA reads as TGTGCCAGCAGCTCAGGGGTCCAGCCCCAGCATTTT. This translates into CASSSGVQPQHF.

This clone has a handful of counts. The rearrangement uses TRBV6-5 and TRBJ1-5; perhaps TRBD1 as D (5 bases). The germline V gene has CDR1 MNHEY and CDR2 SVGAGI. Trimming took off 6 bases at V and 1 base at J, with 13 bases between the two ends. CDR3 length: 15 residues. CDR3 in DNA: TGTGCCAGCAGCCACGGGACGGCGAGCAATCAGCCCCAGCATTTT. As protein: CASSHGTASNQPQHF.

The rearrangement links TRBV6-1 to TRBJ2-7; either TRBD1 or TRBD2 may fit D (5 bases each). Per the germline V gene, CDR1 is MNHNS and CDR2 is SASEGT. There are 14 residues in the CDR3. V shed 4 bases and J shed 3 bases, with 13 bases lying between them. CDR3 DNA: TGTGCCAGCAGTGGCATCGGGGCCAGCTACGAGCAGTACTTC. As protein: CASSGIGASYEQYF.

This clone was detected a few times. Other DNA sequences in this sample translate to the same CDR3. This chain joins TRBV29-1 and TRBJ1-1; D is uncertain. V gave up 4 bases and J gave up 0 bases, with 3 bases separating them. CDR1 is SQVTM, CDR2 ANQGSEA, per germline. This CDR3 has 11 amino acids. The CDR3 sequence: CSVVVNTEAFF. The CDR3 bases are TGCAGCGTTGTAGTGAACACTGAAGCTTTCTTT.

This clone showed up just a few times. The chain employs TRBV19 and TRBJ2-1; no definite D call. CDR3 length: 13 residues. Germline V gene sequence: CDR1 LNHDA, CDR2 SQIVND (reference sequence). V was pared by 3 bases and J by 4 bases, with 7 bases between. The CDR3 DNA reads as TGTGCCAGTAGTATTCTGGAGTACAATGAGCAGTTCTTC. It yields the protein CASSILEYNEQFF.

The chain recombines TRBV30 with TRBJ2-5; D is possibly TRBD2 (6 bases). The germline V gene encodes CDR1 GTSNPN and CDR2 SVGIG (reference sequence). Trimming pared 1 base from V and 1 base from J, leaving 13 bases between. The CDR3 spans 15 residues. CDR3 bases: TGTGCCTGGAGTGAACTGAGGGAGGTCCAAGAGACCCAGTACTTC. Amino acid sequence: CAWSELREVQETQYF.

This clone showed up just a few times. The chain carries TRBV6-4 and TRBJ2-1, with D unclear. V lost 7 bases and J lost 6, with 7 bases in between. CDR1 is MRHNA, CDR2 SNTAGT, per germline. This CDR3 has 11 residues. The CDR3, as DNA: TGTGCCAGCACAGACGGCAATGAGCAGTTCTTC. Translation: CASTDGNEQFF.

Here the CDR3 DNA reads TGTGCCAGCAGCCCATCGACAGGGACGGGCGAGCAGTACTTC. Protein product: CASSPSTGTGEQYF. This chain connects TRBV9 to TRBJ2-7; TRBD1 matches 7 bases. The germline CDR1 and CDR2 sequences are SGDLS and YYNGEE. V gave up 4 bases and J gave up 6 bases; unmatched junction bases: 10. The CDR3 extends over 14 amino acids.

The chain combines TRBV6-5 with TRBJ1-2; TRBD1 might be the D (6 bases). The CDR3 extends over 13 amino acids. V shed 7 bases and J shed 4 bases, with 13 bases lying between them. Per the germline V gene, CDR1 is MNHEY and CDR2 is SVGAGI. For the CDR3, the DNA is TGTGCCAGCAACCCGGGACATAGCTATGGCTACACCTTC. Its translation is CASNPGHSYGYTF.

This chain links TRBV7-9 with TRBJ1-1, with 8 positions matching TRBD1. The CDR3 extends over 15 amino acids. Trimming at V came to 4 bases and at J to 1 base, leaving 5 bases not matched to a gene. Germline loops: CDR1 SEHNR, CDR2 FQNEAQ (reference sequence). The CDR3 DNA reads as TGTGCCAGCAGCTACCGACAGGGGACGAACACTGAAGCTTTCTTT. Translation: CASSYRQGTNTEAFF.

This clone was counted a few times. The rearrangement links TRBV27 to TRBJ2-1; 11 bases line up with TRBD1. This CDR3 region has 16 residues. V shed 5 bases and J 4 bases; nucleotides not matched to a gene: 7. From germline, CDR1 is MNHEY and CDR2 SMNVEV (reference sequence). The CDR3 bases are TGTGCCAGCAGTCCCCGGACAGGGGGCAGGTACAATGAGCAGTTCTTC. This gives the protein CASSPRTGGRYNEQFF.

The chain carries TRBV5-1 and TRBJ2-7; 7 bases line up with TRBD1. There are 15 residues in the CDR3. V gave up 5 bases and J gave up 6 bases; unmatched junction bases: 14. In germline, CDR1 is SGHRS, CDR2 YFSETQ. This CDR3 reads CASRNLETGLSEQYF. The CDR3 DNA is TGCGCCAGCAGGAATCTTGAGACAGGGCTTTCCGAGCAGTACTTC.

The chain couples TRBV30 to TRBJ1-4, with D hard to call. CDR3 length: 14 amino acids. CDR1 GTSNPN and CDR2 SVGIG come from the germline V gene (reference sequence). Between the trimmed V and J ends, which lost 4 bases and 7 bases, there was a span of 16 bases. The CDR3 loop reads CAWMGDPGSEKLFF. The DNA of the CDR3 is TGTGCCTGGATGGGAGACCCCGGGAGTGAAAAACTGTTTTTT.